The subject of this entry is one T cell receptor beta chain. These data originate in a study of blood T cell repertoires in COVID-19. In the authors' methods: The authors estimated nucleated cell counts from reference gene primer amplification. Sequencing used immunoSEQ multiplex PCR; TCRdb keeps in-frame clones, though not all of them. D and trimming come from the DNA, and the V and J calls and clone size come from that table. This sample carries 110,000 or so clones, about 85% of them seen once, and the ten largest clones take around 3.3%. Germline V lookup: CDR1 LGHNA, CDR2 YSLEER. The J segment lost 4 bases and the V segment lost 0 bases, leaving 7 bases of the junction unmatched. The length of the CDR3 is 17 residues.

This TCR came from a man between 40 and 49 years old with acute or convalescent COVID-19. The chain links TRBV4-3 to TRBJ1-4, with TRBD1 matching 8 bases. Sequencing was carried out using peripheral blood. This CDR3 reads CASSQEYATGDNEKLFF. In DNA form, the CDR3 reads TGCGCCAGCAGCCAAGAGTACGCGACAGGGGATAATGAAAAACTGTTTTTT.